The 27 T cell receptor beta chains given below trace back to one sample, sequenced in a study of T cell responses to AZD1222 COVID-19 vaccine. Method: immunoSEQ multiplex PCR; TCRdb's copy keeps in-frame clones and lacks some. The sample lists 100,000 to 150,000 clones, 70% to 90% occurring once. This material consisted of peripheral blood, taken on day 0 of AZD1222 vaccination. These receptors originate from an adult in good health.

The rearrangement links TRBV3-1 (or the pseudogene TRBV3-2) to TRBJ1-5; no clear D. CDR3 length equals 14 residues. Germline V lookup: CDR1 LGHDT, CDR2 YNNKEL (reference sequence). Trimming took 3 bases from V and 5 from J, leaving 11 bases between them. In DNA form, the CDR3 reads TGTGCCAGCAGCCATGACGCAGGCGATCAGCCCCAGCATTTT. It codes for CASSHDAGDQPQHF.

This chain connects TRBV4-3 to TRBJ2-3, with D perhaps given as TRBD1 or TRBD2 (5 bases each). Germline values: CDR1 LGHNA, CDR2 YSLEER. The CDR3 runs 14 residues. Trimming pared 1 base from V and 6 bases from J, leaving 11 bases between. The CDR3 region is CASSQAGAGDTQYF. In DNA, the CDR3 is TGCGCCAGCAGCCAAGCCGGGGCCGGGGATACGCAGTATTTT.

The chain uses TRBV23-1 and TRBJ1-6; TRBD1 agrees at 8 bases. TRBV23-1 is placed among ORFs of uncertain function. This CDR3 has 18 amino acids. The junction had 8 bases not matched to a gene; V was cut back by 4 bases and J by 0 bases. Here the CDR3 reads CASSLSGDRSSYNSPLHF. The DNA for the CDR3 is TGCGCCAGCAGTCTCTCGGGGGACAGGAGCTCCTATAATTCACCCCTCCACTTT.

This chain connects TRBV4-1 to TRBJ2-2; 8 bases are a match to TRBD2. This CDR3 comprises 19 residues. The germline V gene has CDR1 MGHRA and CDR2 YSYEKL. The V gene end was trimmed by 1 base and the J gene end by 5 bases; junction bases not matched to a gene: 15. The CDR3 DNA reads TGCGCCAGCAGCCAAGCCCCGGGAGGGGGGAGCGGGGGTACCGGGGAGCTGTTTTTT. This sequence encodes CASSQAPGGGSGGTGELFF.

The chain recombines TRBV6-2 or TRBV6-3 with TRBJ2-3, with unresolved D. Germline lookup yields CDR1 MNHEY and CDR2 SVGEGT. The length of the CDR3 is 14 residues. Deletions cut 1 base from V and 2 bases from J, with 7 bases between. The CDR3 spells CASSYFSTTDTQYF. DNA for the CDR3: TGTGCCAGCAGTTACTTCTCGACCACAGATACGCAGTATTTT.

The chain uses TRBV28 and TRBJ2-3; possibly TRBD1 for D (7 bases). This CDR3 is 14 amino acids long. The ends were cut back, 8 bases at V and 4 bases at J, with 16 bases in the middle. From germline, CDR1 is MDHEN and CDR2 SYDVKM. The CDR3 region is CASSEGAVADTQYF. CDR3 DNA: TGTGCCAGCTCGGAGGGGGCTGTGGCAGATACGCAGTATTTT.

The rearrangement uses TRBV5-1 and TRBJ1-4; TRBD1 is a possible D gene (6 bases). CDR3 length: 16 amino acids. Germline V CDR1 and CDR2: SGHRS, YFSETQ. Trimming cost V 4 bases and J 0 bases, with 13 bases left between them. In DNA, the CDR3 is TGCGCCAGCAGCCCGTTGGACAGCCCAACTAATGAAAAACTGTTTTTT. Its protein is CASSPLDSPTNEKLFF.

The chain is built from TRBV28 and TRBJ2-7, with D perhaps TRBD2 (6 bases). The CDR3 runs 16 residues. Germline CDR1 MDHEN, CDR2 SYDVKM. V lost 3 bases and J 0 bases, leaving 15 bases between the germline ends. The CDR3, as DNA: TGTGCCAGCAGTTTTGGGCCGGGGGAGATCTCCTACGAGCAGTACTTC. Encoded protein: CASSFGPGEISYEQYF.

This clone was found once. The rearrangement uses TRBV19 and TRBJ2-3; 11 bases line up with TRBD2. V shed 3 bases and J 1 base; nucleotides not matched to a gene: 3. CDR3 length: 16 residues. Per the germline V gene, CDR1 is LNHDA and CDR2 is SQIVND (reference sequence). The DNA for the CDR3 is TGTGCCAGTAGTATGGATAGCGGGGGGGGCACAGATACGCAGTATTTT. This encodes CASSMDSGGGTDTQYF.

This clone was observed a few times. J is TRBJ1-1 and V is TRBV5-1; no definite D call. Germline V gives CDR1 SGHRS, CDR2 YFSETQ. The CDR3 is made up of 13 amino acids. The V end lost 0 bases, the J end lost 4 bases, and 7 bases lay between the germline ends. In DNA, the CDR3 is TGCGCCAGCAGCTTGGGGTACGGCACTGAAGCTTTCTTT. Amino acid sequence: CASSLGYGTEAFF.

The V call is TRBV19, the J call TRBJ1-1; D remains ambiguous. The CDR3 contains 14 residues. Trimming stripped 6 bases from V and 1 base from J, with 12 bases between. Per germline, CDR1 LNHDA and CDR2 SQIVND (reference sequence). The DNA of the CDR3 is TGTGCCAGTAGGGATGCCGGATGGAACACTGAAGCTTTCTTT. Encoded protein: CASRDAGWNTEAFF.

This clone was recorded only once. The chain uses TRBV7-3 and TRBJ1-2; D is perhaps TRBD1 (5 bases). Germline loops: CDR1 SGHTA, CDR2 FQGTGA. The CDR3 length is 13 residues. V gave up 3 bases and J gave up 7 bases, with 12 bases separating them. CDR3 amino acids: CASSFTGGTGYTF. The CDR3 DNA follows: TGTGCCAGCAGCTTCACCGGGGGAACTGGCTACACCTTC. Full variable domain (remainder filled in from reference TRBV7-3 and TRBJ1-2): GAGVSQTPSNKVTEKGKYVELRCDPISGHTALYWYRQSLGQGPEFLIYFQGTGAADDSGLPNDRFFAVRPEGSVSTLKIQRTERGDSAVYLCASSFTGGTGYTFGSGTRLTVV.

The rearrangement uses TRBV4-2 and TRBJ1-3; no definite D call. Germline V CDR1 and CDR2: LGHNA, YNFKEQ. Trimming shortened V by 1 base and J by 3 bases, and 10 bases separated the two germline ends. CDR3 size: 15 residues. DNA for the CDR3: TGTGCCAGCAGCCAAGTCGAAGGGCTTGGAAACACCATATATTTT. It encodes CASSQVEGLGNTIYF.

This chain connects TRBV3-1 (or the pseudogene TRBV3-2) to TRBJ1-2; 9 bases are a match to TRBD1. The CDR3 consists of 15 residues. Germline loops: CDR1 LGHDT, CDR2 YNNKEL (reference sequence). The V gene end was trimmed by 0 bases and the J gene end by 6 bases; junction bases not matched to a gene: 5. The CDR3 protein is CASSQDLQGADGYTF. DNA for the CDR3: TGTGCCAGCAGCCAAGATCTACAGGGGGCAGATGGCTACACCTTC.

This chain links TRBV2 with TRBJ2-5; no firm D call. Trimming stripped 7 bases from V and 5 bases from J, with 11 bases between. CDR1 is SNHLY, CDR2 FYNNEI, per germline. There are 12 residues in the CDR3. The CDR3 loop is CASTVLGETQYF. The CDR3 DNA sequence: TGTGCCAGCACGGTGCTTGGGGAGACCCAGTACTTC.

The rearrangement uses TRBV3-1 (or the pseudogene TRBV3-2) and TRBJ2-5, with D perhaps being TRBD1 or TRBD2 (5 bases each). The V gene's germline CDR1 is LGHDT and CDR2 YNNKEL (reference sequence). V was pared by 5 bases and J by 4 bases, with 11 bases between. The CDR3 runs 13 residues. CDR3 bases: TGTGCCAGCAGCTACGGGGCCGCAGAGACCCAGTACTTC. It yields the protein CASSYGAAETQYF.

The chain uses TRBV6-4 and TRBJ2-3; TRBD2 matches 8 bases. CDR1 MRHNA and CDR2 SNTAGT come from the germline V gene. This CDR3 is built from 15 residues. Trimming at V came to 3 bases and at J to 5 bases, leaving 7 bases not matched to a gene. The CDR3, as DNA: TGTGCCAGCAGTGAGGAGGCGGGGGGCGGAGATACGCAGTATTTT. Protein sequence: CASSEEAGGGDTQYF.

This clone was seen a handful of times. The V gene is TRBV19, the J gene TRBJ1-1; no clear D. V lost 4 bases and J 3 bases, leaving 9 bases between the germline ends. CDR3 size: 13 residues. CDR1 and CDR2 (germline): LNHDA, SQIVND (reference sequence). Here the CDR3 DNA reads TGTGCCAGTAGTAACAAGGGAGACACTGAAGCTTTCTTT. This translates into CASSNKGDTEAFF. The variable domain in full, with the rest retrieved from reference TRBV19 and TRBJ1-1, is DGGITQSPKYLFRKEGQNVTLSCEQNLNHDAMYWYRQDPGQGLRLIYYSQIVNDFQKGDIAEGYSVSREKKESFPLTVTSAQKNPTAFYLCASSNKGDTEAFFGQGTRLTVV.

This clone appeared a few times. The genes are TRBV7-2 and TRBJ1-1; D is unclear. V was clipped by 4 bases and J by 2 bases, with 11 bases between them. Germline loops: CDR1 SGHTA, CDR2 FQGNSA. CDR3 length: 14 amino acids. The CDR3 sequence: CASSSQRVNTEAFF. The CDR3 bases are TGTGCCAGCAGCTCACAAAGAGTCAACACTGAAGCTTTCTTT.

The chain recombines TRBV10-3 with TRBJ2-3; unclear D gene. The CDR3 length is 16 residues. Per the germline V gene, CDR1 is ENHRY and CDR2 is SYGVKD. Trimming removed 0 bases from V and 5 bases from J, with 15 bases in between. The CDR3 loop reads CAISESSGPLGDTQYF. Here the CDR3 DNA reads TGTGCCATCAGTGAGTCGTCCGGCCCTCTCGGAGATACGCAGTATTTT.

This sequence joins TRBV7-9 and TRBJ1-2, with D maybe TRBD1 (6 bases). Germline assignment: CDR1 SEHNR and CDR2 FQNEAQ (reference sequence). Between the trimmed V and J ends, which lost 5 bases and 0 bases, there was a span of 10 bases. The CDR3 totals 14 residues. The CDR3 coding sequence is TGTGCCAGCAGCGAACGGGACACTAACTATGGCTACACCTTC. It yields the protein CASSERDTNYGYTF.

The chain has TRBV11-3 and TRBJ2-6, with D perhaps TRBD1 or TRBD2 (5 bases each). The V and J ends lost 1 base and 1 base respectively, with 8 bases between them. CDR1 and CDR2 from the germline V gene are SGHNT and YENEEA. This CDR3 contains 16 residues. The CDR3 loop is CASSLGGASGANVLTF. In DNA, the CDR3 is TGTGCCAGCAGCTTAGGAGGGGCGTCTGGGGCCAACGTCCTGACTTTC.

This rearrangement joins TRBV24-1 to TRBJ1-2; D is ambiguous. Trimming pared 4 bases from V and 6 bases from J, leaving 11 bases between. The CDR3 runs 13 residues. Germline-derived CDR1 and CDR2 are KGHDR and SFDVKD. CDR3 sequence: CATSDPNRDGYTF. The CDR3 region has the DNA TGTGCCACCAGTGACCCTAACAGAGATGGCTACACCTTC.

This rearrangement joins TRBV5-1 to TRBJ1-5, with TRBD1 matching 9 bases. Germline CDR1 is SGHRS and CDR2 is YFSETQ. This CDR3 is built from 19 residues. Trimming cost V 2 bases and J 0 bases; bases outside gene matches: 12. The CDR3 DNA follows: TGCGCCAGCAGCTTCTCCGGGACAGGGCTCTACTATAGCAATCAGCCCCAGCATTTT. Protein sequence: CASSFSGTGLYYSNQPQHF.

The chain couples TRBV15 to TRBJ1-1; possible D gene TRBD1, 5 bases. There are 16 residues in the CDR3. Germline values: CDR1 LNHNV, CDR2 YYDKDF (reference sequence). Trimming left V 0 bases short and J 1 base short, with 12 bases between. CDR3 residues: CATSRDPGLTNTEAFF. The CDR3 DNA reads TGTGCCACCAGCAGAGACCCAGGGCTTACGAACACTGAAGCTTTCTTT.

The rearrangement uses TRBV6-5 and TRBJ2-7; D could derive from TRBD1 or TRBD2 (6 bases each). Germline CDR1 reads MNHEY; CDR2 reads SVGAGI. The CDR3 is 14 amino acids. V lost 3 bases to trimming and J lost 7 bases, with 16 bases between them. The CDR3 is CASSYLGGSKEQYF. CDR3 in DNA: TGTGCCAGCAGTTATTTGGGGGGCTCTAAAGAGCAGTACTTC.

V and J are TRBV29-1 and TRBJ1-1; D unresolved. CDR1 is SQVTM, CDR2 ANQGSEA, per germline. The CDR3 loop spans 13 amino acids. Trimming removed 7 bases from V and 1 base from J, with 13 bases in between. CDR3 sequence reads: CSGRHEGNTEAFF. In DNA form, the CDR3 reads TGCAGCGGCCGACACGAAGGGAACACTGAAGCTTTCTTT.